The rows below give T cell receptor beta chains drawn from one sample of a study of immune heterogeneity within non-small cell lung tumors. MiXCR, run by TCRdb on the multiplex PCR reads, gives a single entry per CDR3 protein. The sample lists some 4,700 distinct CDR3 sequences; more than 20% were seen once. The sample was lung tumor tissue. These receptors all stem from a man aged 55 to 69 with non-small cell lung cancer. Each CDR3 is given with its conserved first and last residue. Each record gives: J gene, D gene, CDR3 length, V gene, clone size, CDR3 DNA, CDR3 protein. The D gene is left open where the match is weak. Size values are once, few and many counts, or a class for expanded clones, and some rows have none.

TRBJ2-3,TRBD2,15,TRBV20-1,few,TGCAGTGCCGGGGACATAGCGGGAGACACAGATACGCAGTATTTT,CSAGDIAGDTDTQYF
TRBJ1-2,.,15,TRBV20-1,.,TGCAGTGCAAACATCGGACAAGACAGTCCCTATGGCTACACCTTC,CSANIGQDSPYGYTF
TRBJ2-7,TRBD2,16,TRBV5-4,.,TGTGCCAGCAGCTTGGGGCTAGCGGGAGTTAACTACGAGCAGTACTTC,CASSLGLAGVNYEQYF
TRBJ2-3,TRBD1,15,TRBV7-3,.,TGTGCCAGCAGCTACCGGACAGGGAACACAGATACGCAGTATTTT,CASSYRTGNTDTQYF
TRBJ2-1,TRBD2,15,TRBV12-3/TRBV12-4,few,TGTGCCAGCAGTTTTCAGGAAACTAGCGTCAATAGGCGGTTCTTC,CASSFQETSVNRRFF
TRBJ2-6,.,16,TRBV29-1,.,TGCAGCGTTAGAGGAGGGTGGAGTGGGGGGGCCAACGTCCTGACTTTC,CSVRGGWSGGANVLTF
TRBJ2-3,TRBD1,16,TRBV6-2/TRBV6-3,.,TGTGCCATCAGCCGGGGCTCGGGACAGAGCACAGATACGCAGTATTTT,CAISRGSGQSTDTQYF
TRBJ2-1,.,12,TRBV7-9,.,TGTGCCAGCACCCTGGGGGGTTATGAGCAGTTCTTC,CASTLGGYEQFF
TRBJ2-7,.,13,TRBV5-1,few,TGCGCCAGCAGCTTGACTCTTGAGGGAGAGCAGTACTTC,CASSLTLEGEQYF
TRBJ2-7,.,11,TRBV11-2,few,TGTGCCAGCAGCTTTTCCTACGAGCAGTACTTC,CASSFSYEQYF
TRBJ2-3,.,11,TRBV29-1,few,TGCAGCGTTGGGAGGGGAGATACGCAGTATTTT,CSVGRGDTQYF
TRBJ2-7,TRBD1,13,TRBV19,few,TGTGCCAGTAGTGAGACAGGGGCCTACGAGCAGTACTTC,CASSETGAYEQYF
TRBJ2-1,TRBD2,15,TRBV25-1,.,TGTGCCAGCAGTGAATTTAGCGGGAGTTACAATGAGCAGTTCTTC,CASSEFSGSYNEQFF
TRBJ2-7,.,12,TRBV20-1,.,TGCAGTAGGCAGGGGGAGGCCTACGAGCAGTACTTC,CSRQGEAYEQYF
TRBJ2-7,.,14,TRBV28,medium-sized,TGTGCCAGCAGTGGAGGGCTTAAATCCTACGAGCAGTACTTC,CASSGGLKSYEQYF
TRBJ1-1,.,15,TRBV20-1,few,TGCAGTGCTAGAGGTCCCCGGGCCGGGGGCACTGAAGCTTTCTTT,CSARGPRAGGTEAFF
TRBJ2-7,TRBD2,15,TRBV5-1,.,TGCGCCAGCAGCTCCCAGGGCGGGAGGACCTACGAGCAGTACTTC,CASSSQGGRTYEQYF
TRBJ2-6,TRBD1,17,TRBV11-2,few,TGTGCCAGCAGCCAAAAACAGGGGTTCTCCGGGGCCAACGTCCTGACTTTC,CASSQKQGFSGANVLTF
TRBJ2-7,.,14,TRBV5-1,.,TGCGCCAGCAGCTTGGGCCGGCTCCAATACGAGCAGTACTTC,CASSLGRLQYEQYF
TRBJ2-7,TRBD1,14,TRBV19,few,TGTGCCAGTAGTCCCCGGACAGGGGTTTGGGAGCAGTACTTC,CASSPRTGVWEQYF
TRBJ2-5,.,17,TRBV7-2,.,TGTGCCAGCAGCTTTCTTTCGGGGTTGGGACCTGGCAAGACCCAGTACTTC,CASSFLSGLGPGKTQYF
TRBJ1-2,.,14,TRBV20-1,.,TGCAGTGCTAGCCCCCAGGGCGCGACCTACGGCTACACCTTC,CSASPQGATYGYTF
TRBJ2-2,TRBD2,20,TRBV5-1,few,TGCGCCAGCAGCTCGAGGGGACTAGCGGGAGAGGCGCGGAACACCGGGGAGCTGTTTTTT,CASSSRGLAGEARNTGELFF
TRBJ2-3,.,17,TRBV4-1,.,TGCGCCAGCAGCCAAGATTCCCCAGTGGGCCAGGCAGATACGCAGTATTTT,CASSQDSPVGQADTQYF
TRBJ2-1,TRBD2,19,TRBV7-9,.,TGTGCCAGCAGCCCCAGACTGGGGACCCGCGGGGGCTCCTACAATGAGCAGTTCTTC,CASSPRLGTRGGSYNEQFF
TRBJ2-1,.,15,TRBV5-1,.,TGCGCCAGCAGCCCACAGGGCCTCTCCTACAATGAGCAGTTCTTC,CASSPQGLSYNEQFF
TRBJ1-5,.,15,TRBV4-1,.,TGCGCCAGCAGCCAAGTCCGGGCCTTTAATCAGCCCCAGCATTTT,CASSQVRAFNQPQHF
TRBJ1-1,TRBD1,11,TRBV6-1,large,TGTGCCAGCAGGAACGACAGGGGAGCTTTCTTT,CASRNDRGAFF
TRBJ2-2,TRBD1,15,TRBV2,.,TGTGCCAGCAGTGACCAGGGGGCGCAAACCGGGGAGCTGTTTTTT,CASSDQGAQTGELFF